This passage covers 30 T cell receptor beta chains from one sample sequenced in a study of blood T cell repertoires in COVID-19. Clones were sequenced by immunoSEQ multiplex PCR, and TCRdb holds only the in-frame ones, with some missing. The sample lists hundreds of thousands of clones, over 70% occurring once. Sequenced input: peripheral blood. These receptors were obtained from a woman between 50 and 59 years old with acute or convalescent COVID-19.

As to this clone: The sample holds other DNA sequences that translate to the same CDR3. The chain recombines TRBV7-3 with TRBJ1-1; the D gene is possibly TRBD1 (5 bases). V was cut by 1 base and J by 3 bases, with 6 bases left in between. This CDR3 contains 13 residues. Germline V gene lookup returns CDR1 SGHTA and CDR2 FQGTGA. CDR3 in amino acids: CASSLRGDTEAFF. DNA of the CDR3: TGTGCCAGCAGCTTAAGGGGGGACACTGAAGCTTTCTTT.

As for this clone: Being one base from a much bigger clone, this may be a read error. V gene TRBV3-1 (or the pseudogene TRBV3-2) combines with J gene TRBJ2-3; 11 bases fit TRBD2. This CDR3 comprises 16 residues. From germline, CDR1 is LGHDT and CDR2 YNNKEL (reference sequence). Germline trimming cut 2 bases from V and 0 bases from J; bases unmatched to any gene: 1. CDR3 sequence (DNA): TGTGCCAGCAGCCAACGGACTAGCGGGAGCACAGATACGCAGTATTTT. Amino acid sequence: CASSQRTSGSTDTQYF.

The chain uses TRBV5-6 and TRBJ1-2; no clear D gene. This CDR3 has 15 residues. The ends were cut back, 2 bases at V and 2 bases at J, with 13 bases in the middle. CDR1 and CDR2 from the germline V gene are SGHDT and YYEEEE. This chain's CDR3 is CASSFYELPNYGYTF. Written as DNA, the CDR3 is TGTGCCAGCAGCTTCTATGAGCTCCCGAACTATGGCTACACCTTC.

The V call is TRBV5-1, the J call TRBJ1-2; D is possibly TRBD1 (6 bases). Germline values: CDR1 SGHRS, CDR2 YFSETQ. The CDR3 loop spans 13 amino acids. Trimming left V 4 bases short and J 6 bases short, with 13 bases between. This CDR3 is CASSIDRPDGYTF. The CDR3 DNA reads as TGCGCCAGCAGCATCGACAGGCCTGATGGCTACACCTTC.

The rearrangement uses TRBV19 and TRBJ2-6; D might be TRBD1 (6 bases). Germline V gene data show CDR1 as LNHDA and CDR2 as SQIVND (reference sequence). V lost 5 bases, J lost 2 bases, and 10 bases lay in between. This CDR3 is 15 amino acids long. The CDR3 reads CASSPNRAGANVLTF. The DNA for the CDR3 is TGTGCCAGTAGTCCGAACAGGGCTGGGGCCAACGTCCTGACTTTC.

CDR3 in amino acids: CASSLEGGTSGSSNEQFF. CDR3 coding DNA: TGCGCCAGCAGCTTGGAAGGTGGGACTAGCGGGTCATCAAATGAGCAGTTCTTC. The chain uses TRBV5-1 and TRBJ2-1, with TRBD2 identical over 12 bases. Germline CDR1 and CDR2: SGHRS and YFSETQ. The V segment lost 0 bases and the J segment 7 bases; nucleotides outside the gene matches: 11. The CDR3 is made up of 18 amino acids.

V usage is TRBV12-5 and J usage is TRBJ2-3; TRBD2 aligns across 7 bases. The J segment lost 4 bases and the V segment lost 8 bases, leaving 9 bases of the junction unmatched. From germline, CDR1 is LGHNT and CDR2 FRNRAP. CDR3 size: 14 residues. The CDR3 nucleotides read TGTGCTAGTCGGCGGGAGCTTTTCGCAGATACGCAGTATTTT. Its protein product is CASRRELFADTQYF.

V and J are TRBV27 and TRBJ1-5; perhaps TRBD1 as D (5 bases). V was clipped by 5 bases and J by 4 bases, with 18 bases between them. CDR1 is MNHEY, CDR2 SMNVEV, per germline (reference sequence). The CDR3 length is 16 residues. The CDR3 DNA follows: TGTGCCAGCAGTCCTTTCGTACAGGCCGGGAATCAGCCCCAGCATTTT. Its translation: CASSPFVQAGNQPQHF.

V usage is TRBV5-1 and J usage is TRBJ2-1; no reliable D call. The V gene's germline CDR1 is SGHRS and CDR2 YFSETQ. CDR3 size: 15 residues. Trimming pared 4 bases from V and 0 bases from J, leaving 11 bases between. This chain's CDR3 is CASSHNYPSYNEQFF. The DNA of the CDR3 is TGCGCCAGCAGCCATAACTATCCCTCCTACAATGAGCAGTTCTTC. Complete variable domain (other parts from reference TRBV5-1 and TRBJ2-1): KAGVTQTPRYLIKTRGQQVTLSCSPISGHRSVSWYQQTPGQGLQFLFEYFSETQRNKGNFPGRFSGRQFSNSRSEMNVSTLELGDSALYLCASSHNYPSYNEQFFGPGTRLTVL.

This chain links TRBV7-2 with TRBJ1-2; possible D gene TRBD1, 5 bases. The CDR3 is 16 amino acids. V was shortened by 1 base and J by 1 base, with 13 bases between the two germline ends. Germline V gene lookup returns CDR1 SGHTA and CDR2 FQGNSA. CDR3 protein: CASSLVAGTHNYGYTF. In DNA form, the CDR3 reads TGTGCCAGCAGCTTAGTTGCGGGGACCCATAACTATGGCTACACCTTC.

This clone came up once. This chain links TRBV3-1 (or the pseudogene TRBV3-2) with TRBJ1-5; 8 bases align to TRBD1. V shed 4 bases, J shed 5 bases, and the junction held 4 bases outside the gene matches. The CDR3 consists of 14 residues. Germline values: CDR1 LGHDT, CDR2 YNNKEL (reference sequence). The CDR3 coding sequence is TGTGCCAGCAGCCCCCGGACAGGGCATCAGCCCCAGCATTTT. As protein: CASSPRTGHQPQHF.

The chain joins TRBV18 to TRBJ2-2; 11 bases map to TRBD2. Trimming cost V 0 bases and J 3 bases; bases outside gene matches: 6. There are 18 residues in the CDR3. Germline assignment: CDR1 KGHSH and CDR2 LQKENI. In DNA form, the CDR3 reads TGTGCCAGCTCACCACCGATCGGACTAGCGGGCGACACCGGGGAGCTGTTTTTT. This translates into CASSPPIGLAGDTGELFF.

This clone was seen a single time. This sequence joins TRBV27 and TRBJ1-2; 8 bases agree with TRBD1. This CDR3 comprises 14 residues. The junction had 8 bases not matched to a gene; V was cut back by 7 bases and J by 4 bases. Germline V lookup: CDR1 MNHEY, CDR2 SMNVEV (reference sequence). CDR3 protein: CASTPGQGGYGYTF. The CDR3 DNA reads TGTGCCAGCACCCCAGGACAGGGTGGCTATGGCTACACCTTC.

This chain uses TRBV10-3 with TRBJ2-5, with D possibly being TRBD1 (5 bases). With 6 bases removed from V and 0 bases from J, the gap between germline ends came to 17 bases. This CDR3 comprises 16 residues. Per germline, CDR1 ENHRY and CDR2 SYGVKD. CDR3 nucleotide sequence: TGTGCCATCAGCCCAGGCCAGGGTAGGCACCAAGAGACCCAGTACTTC. It specifies CAISPGQGRHQETQYF.

The chain is built from TRBV5-5 and TRBJ2-1; possibly TRBD1 for D (5 bases). Trimming pared 0 bases from V and 5 bases from J, leaving 12 bases between. CDR1 and CDR2 (germline): SGHKS, YYEKEE (reference sequence). The CDR3 contains 15 residues. The CDR3 region has the DNA TGTGCCAGCAGCTTGGGGGCGGTCAGGGACAATGAGCAGTTCTTC. It encodes CASSLGAVRDNEQFF.

The gene calls are TRBV5-1 and TRBJ2-3; tentatively, D is TRBD2 (7 bases). From germline, CDR1 is SGHRS and CDR2 YFSETQ. The CDR3 runs to 16 residues. V lost 0 bases and J lost 4, with 15 bases in between. As DNA, the CDR3 is TGCGCCAGCAGCTTGGCCAAAGCGGGACAACCAGATACGCAGTATTTT. This encodes CASSLAKAGQPDTQYF. The variable domain in full, completed from reference TRBV5-1 and TRBJ2-3, reads KAGVTQTPRYLIKTRGQQVTLSCSPISGHRSVSWYQQTPGQGLQFLFEYFSETQRNKGNFPGRFSGRQFSNSRSEMNVSTLELGDSALYLCASSLAKAGQPDTQYFGPGTRLTVL.

The chain employs TRBV28 and TRBJ1-4; TRBD1 agrees at 8 bases. The germline gives CDR1 MDHEN, CDR2 SYDVKM. V shed 4 bases, J shed 13 bases, and the junction held 17 bases outside the gene matches. The CDR3 contains 16 residues. CDR3 in DNA: TGTGCCAGCAGTTCACCCGGGACAGGACCCCAACGGATACTGTTTTTT. Protein product: CASSSPGTGPQRILFF.

The chain has TRBV27 and TRBJ2-7; 8 bases match TRBD1. Trimming cost V 5 bases and J 3 bases; bases outside gene matches: 3. This CDR3 has 13 amino acids. Germline-derived CDR1 and CDR2 are MNHEY and SMNVEV (reference sequence). The CDR3 sequence: CASSTQGGYEQYF. As DNA, the CDR3 is TGTGCCAGCAGTACACAGGGGGGCTACGAGCAGTACTTC.

This chain uses TRBV7-2 with TRBJ1-4; 9 bases align to TRBD1. CDR1 is SGHTA, CDR2 FQGNSA, per germline. This CDR3 has 17 amino acids. V lost 0 bases to trimming and J lost 7 bases; unmatched junction nucleotides: 9. CDR3 sequence (DNA): TGTGCCAGCAGCTTAGCGCCCGTGGACAGGGGCGGTGAAAAACTGTTTTTT. This sequence encodes CASSLAPVDRGGEKLFF.

This chain connects TRBV3-1 (or the pseudogene TRBV3-2) to TRBJ1-4, with 7 positions matching TRBD1. This CDR3 has 16 residues. V lost 3 bases to trimming and J lost 10 bases; unmatched junction nucleotides: 14. Per germline, CDR1 LGHDT and CDR2 YNNKEL (reference sequence). The CDR3 here is CASSHLPQGSSGKLFF. CDR3 sequence (DNA): TGTGCCAGCAGCCATTTACCACAGGGGTCGAGTGGAAAACTGTTTTTT.

The rearrangement joins TRBV27 to TRBJ2-3; no clear D gene. Germline values: CDR1 MNHEY, CDR2 SMNVEV (reference sequence). There are 13 residues in the CDR3. V was shortened by 2 bases and J by 5 bases, with 8 bases between the two germline ends. In nucleotides, the CDR3 is TGTGCCAGCAGTTTAATTAGTGGAGATACGCAGTATTTT. Amino acids: CASSLISGDTQYF.

The rearrangement links TRBV5-5 to TRBJ2-7; a possible D gene is TRBD2 (6 bases). The CDR3 contains 14 residues. Germline V gene data show CDR1 as SGHKS and CDR2 as YYEKEE (reference sequence). Trimming removed 0 bases at V and 1 base at J, with 8 bases between. The CDR3 coding sequence is TGTGCCAGCAGCTTGGGCGGGGAATCCTACGAGCAGTACTTC. Amino acids: CASSLGGESYEQYF.

The V gene is TRBV25-1, the J gene TRBJ1-1; D uncertain. Germline V gene sequence: CDR1 MGHDK, CDR2 SYGVNS. V lost 1 base, J lost 3 bases, and 12 bases lay in between. The CDR3 has 15 residues. The CDR3 sequence: CASSEWPDKDTEAFF. CDR3 coding DNA: TGTGCCAGCAGTGAATGGCCAGACAAGGACACTGAAGCTTTCTTT.

CDR3 region: CASSPRPTGAGGELFF. CDR3 coding DNA: TGTGCCAGTAGTCCCCGTCCGACAGGGGCCGGCGGGGAGCTGTTTTTT. The chain joins TRBV19 to TRBJ2-2; 8 bases map to TRBD1. V lost 5 bases to trimming and J lost 7 bases; unmatched junction nucleotides: 12. The CDR3 loop spans 16 amino acids. Germline CDR1 LNHDA, CDR2 SQIVND (reference sequence).

This chain joins TRBV5-6 and TRBJ1-3, with 8 bases identical to TRBD1. After removal of 0 bases from V and 4 bases from J, the junction contained 9 bases not matched to a gene. The CDR3 is made up of 17 amino acids. The germline gives CDR1 SGHDT, CDR2 YYEEEE. For the CDR3, the DNA is TGTGCCAGCAGCTTGGCCTCCTGGACAGGGTGGGGAAACACCATATATTTT. Translating it yields CASSLASWTGWGNTIYF.

The chain recombines TRBV30 with TRBJ1-5; D is unresolved. The germline V gene encodes CDR1 GTSNPN and CDR2 SVGIG (reference sequence). Trimming left V 5 bases short and J 0 bases short, with 8 bases between. The length of the CDR3 is 13 residues. In nucleotides, the CDR3 is TGTGCCTGGGGGGAGAGTAGCAATCAGCCCCAGCATTTT. Its translation is CAWGESSNQPQHF.

The sample holds a few counts of this clone. This chain uses TRBV9 with TRBJ2-7; no clear D. This CDR3 contains 14 residues. Germline V gene data show CDR1 as SGDLS and CDR2 as YYNGEE. With 2 bases removed from V and 4 bases from J, the gap between germline ends came to 13 bases. CDR3: CASSVSTFSYEQYF. CDR3 DNA sequence: TGTGCCAGCAGCGTGTCTACTTTCTCATACGAGCAGTACTTC.

V and J are TRBV19 and TRBJ2-1; 13 nucleotides agree with TRBD2. Losses at the gene ends were 4 bases for V and 4 bases for J; bases not matched to a gene: 7. The CDR3 length is 17 residues. CDR1 and CDR2 (germline): LNHDA, SQIVND (reference sequence). The CDR3 is CASSKARGLAGYNEQFF. The CDR3 DNA sequence: TGTGCCAGTAGTAAAGCCCGGGGACTAGCGGGATACAATGAGCAGTTCTTC.

This chain's CDR3 is CASSKGLIRGGSPEAFF. In DNA form, the CDR3 reads TGTGCCAGCAGCAAAGGCCTCATCAGGGGCGGGAGTCCTGAAGCTTTCTTT. V usage is TRBV21-1 and J usage is TRBJ1-1. TRBV21-1 is assigned pseudogene status. This CDR3 has 17 amino acids.

V usage is TRBV10-1 and J usage is TRBJ2-1, with 9 bases lining up with TRBD2. CDR1 is WNHNN, CDR2 SYGVQD, per germline (reference sequence). V was clipped by 6 bases and J by 8 bases; unmatched bases: 11. The CDR3 runs to 15 residues. In DNA form, the CDR3 reads TGCGCCAGCAGCCCTCCGGGACTAGCCGTCCATGAGCAGTTCTTC. Encoded protein: CASSPPGLAVHEQFF.